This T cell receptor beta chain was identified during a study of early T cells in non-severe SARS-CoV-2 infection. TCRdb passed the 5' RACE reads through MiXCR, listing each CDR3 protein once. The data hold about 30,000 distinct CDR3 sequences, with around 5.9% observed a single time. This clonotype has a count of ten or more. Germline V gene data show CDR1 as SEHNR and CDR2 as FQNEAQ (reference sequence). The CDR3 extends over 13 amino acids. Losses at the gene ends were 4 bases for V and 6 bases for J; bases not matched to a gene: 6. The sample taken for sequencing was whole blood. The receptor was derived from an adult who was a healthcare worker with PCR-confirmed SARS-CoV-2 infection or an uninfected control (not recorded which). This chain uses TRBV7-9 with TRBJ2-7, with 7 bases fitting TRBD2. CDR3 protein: CASSSAGVGEQYF. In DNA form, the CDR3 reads TGTGCCAGCAGCTCTGCGGGGGTTGGCGAGCAGTACTTC.